The source of this T cell receptor (beta chain) is a study of OX40 agonist ivuxolimab in advanced cancers. In the study overall: Patients undergoing dose escalation presented with hepatocellular carcinoma, melanoma, renal cell or head and neck cancer.

Looked up from germline, CDR1 is MDHEN and CDR2 is SYDVKM. This CDR3 has 12 amino acids. The ends were cut back, 2 bases at V and 12 bases at J, with 11 bases in the middle. Clones were sequenced by immunoSEQ multiplex PCR, and TCRdb holds only the in-frame ones, with some missing. The table has roughly 70,000 clones, about 81% seen once. This chain joins TRBV28 and TRBJ1-5, with D maybe TRBD1 (5 bases). The source of this sequence is an adult with an advanced solid tumor such as melanoma, head and neck, liver or kidney cancer. The sample in question was CD4+ or CD8+ T cells sorted from blood, obtained in a trial of the OX40 agonist ivuxolimab. CDR3 residues: CASSLRVRDQHF. For the CDR3, the DNA is TGTGCCAGCAGTTTACGTGTCAGGGACCAGCATTTT.